Listed here are 8 T cell receptor beta chains from one sample, sequenced in a study of post-analysis software for immune sequencing data. TCR beta libraries were prepared from cDNA with unique molecular identifiers. TCRdb itself ran the PCR reads through MiXCR, one entry per CDR3 protein. The table includes 650,000 to 850,000 distinct CDR3 sequences, approximately 53% detected once. Their antigens remain unidentified. Notes on the study in general: Several TRBV segments (TRBV5-6, TRBV5-1 and TRBV20-1 among them) occurred more frequently in patients than in controls.

Input material: blood. The receptor set was obtained from a girl aged 10-17 years with multiple sclerosis.

This clonotype was found a few times. The CDR3 DNA sequence: TGTGCCAGCAGCCCCCGGACAGCGGATGGCTACACCTTC. It specifies CASSPRTADGYTF. The gene calls are TRBV7-2 and TRBJ1-2, with D perhaps TRBD1 (6 bases). Trimming took off 5 bases at V and 6 bases at J, with 13 bases between the two ends. From germline, CDR1 is SGHTA and CDR2 FQGNSA. The CDR3 loop spans 13 amino acids.

The V call is TRBV7-9, the J call TRBJ2-3; TRBD2 matches at 10 bases. The ends lost 9 bases at V and 2 bases at J; junction bases unmatched: 11. CDR1 and CDR2 (germline): SEHNR, FQNEAQ (reference sequence). The CDR3 contains 16 residues. This CDR3 reads CASATSGPTFTDTQYF. The CDR3 DNA reads as TGTGCCAGTGCGACTAGCGGGCCGACTTTCACAGATACGCAGTATTTT.

The chain recombines TRBV14 with TRBJ1-2; 7 nucleotides line up with TRBD1. Germline CDR1 SGHDN, CDR2 FVKESK. This CDR3 contains 13 residues. The V gene end was trimmed by 6 bases and the J gene end by 4 bases; junction bases not matched to a gene: 5. Written as DNA, the CDR3 is TGTGCCAGCAGTTACAGGGGCAGCTATGGCTACACCTTC. It specifies CASSYRGSYGYTF.

The rearrangement uses TRBV12-3 or TRBV12-4 and TRBJ2-7; 7 bases fit TRBD2. This CDR3 is 15 amino acids long. The V gene end was trimmed by 5 bases and the J gene end by 6 bases; junction bases not matched to a gene: 13. CDR3 residues: CASSHGAGPGGEQYF. Written as DNA, the CDR3 is TGTGCCAGCAGTCACGGAGCGGGACCGGGGGGCGAGCAGTACTTC.

This clonotype was detected once. The CDR3 here is CATTGGRNTEAFF. The CDR3 nucleotides read TGTGCCACCACAGGGGGCCGGAACACTGAAGCTTTCTTT. The chain recombines TRBV10-3 with TRBJ1-1, with 9 bases fitting TRBD1. The CDR3 is 13 residues long. Per germline, CDR1 ENHRY and CDR2 SYGVKD. With 10 bases clipped from V and 1 base from J, the junction kept 4 bases outside the gene matches.

The chain combines TRBV7-2 with TRBJ1-2, with TRBD1 matching over 7 bases. The CDR3 is 16 amino acids. CDR1 is SGHTA and CDR2 is FQGNSA in the germline V gene. J was trimmed by 7 bases and V by 2 bases; bases with no gene match: 13. The CDR3 spells CASSLTRQGLCRGYTF. Here the CDR3 DNA reads TGTGCCAGCAGCTTAACCAGACAGGGTCTGTGTCGTGGCTACACCTTC.

V is TRBV5-1 and J is TRBJ1-1; no firm D call. The V end lost 0 bases, the J end lost 7 bases, and 10 bases lay between the germline ends. Germline V gives CDR1 SGHRS, CDR2 YFSETQ. This CDR3 has 13 amino acids. The CDR3 reads CASSLERRLEAFF. In DNA form, the CDR3 reads TGCGCCAGCAGCTTGGAACGGCGGCTTGAAGCTTTCTTT.

This clonotype was seen only a few times. The DNA of the CDR3 is TGCAGCGCACAGGTGCAATTGGTCACCGGGGAGCTGTTTTTT. Residues: CSAQVQLVTGELFF. The chain uses TRBV29-1 and TRBJ2-2, with TRBD1 as a possible D gene (5 bases). Between the trimmed V and J ends, which lost 7 bases and 4 bases, there was a span of 16 bases. The CDR3 is made up of 14 amino acids. Germline V gene sequence: CDR1 SQVTM, CDR2 ANQGSEA.